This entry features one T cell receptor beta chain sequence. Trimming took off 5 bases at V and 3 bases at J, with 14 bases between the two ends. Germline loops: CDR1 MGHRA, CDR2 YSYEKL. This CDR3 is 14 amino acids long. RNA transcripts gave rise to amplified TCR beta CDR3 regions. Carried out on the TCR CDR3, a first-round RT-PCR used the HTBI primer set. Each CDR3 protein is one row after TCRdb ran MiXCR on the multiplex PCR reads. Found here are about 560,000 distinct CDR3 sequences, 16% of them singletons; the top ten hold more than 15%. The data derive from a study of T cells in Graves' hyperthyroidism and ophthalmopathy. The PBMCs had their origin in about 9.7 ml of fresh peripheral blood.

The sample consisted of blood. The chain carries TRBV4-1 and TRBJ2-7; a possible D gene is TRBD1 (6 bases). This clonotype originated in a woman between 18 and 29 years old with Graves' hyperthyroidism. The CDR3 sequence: CASSYRTADYEQYF. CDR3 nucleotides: TGCGCCAGCAGCTATAGGACAGCCGACTACGAGCAGTACTTC.